This TCR beta chain comes out of a study of blood T cell repertoires in COVID-19 (TCRdb year 2020). Regarding the complete study: The collaborator samples originated in the United States, Italy and Spain and spanned the acute and convalescent phases of COVID-19. The prospective study material was composed of cDNA or gDNA derived from T cells, B-cell-depleted T cells, or PBMCs. The sample metadata nearly always contained a de-identified subject ID, COVID-19 status, age in years and sex. Where HLA class I and class II types were available, the types were taken from metadata supplied by the sample provider, not from assay-based typing. Samples came from the ongoing ImmuneRACE study (first 160 participants) plus 1,254 subjects from 6 global collaborators. Subjects who had been exposed to COVID-19, were actively infected with it, or had recovered from it provided the deeply sampled blood TCRbeta repertoires that made up the dataset. The repertoires were released in a freely available public database meant as a resource for research on the immune response to SARS-CoV-2. The paper's findings and limits, for the study overall: How much clinical and demographic metadata was included differed by source and by participant, and the metadata was provided uncurated.

Concerning this clone itself: Its recognized antigen is unknown. Base qualities were left out, and no much larger clone turns up one base away.

Participants in the prospective study were enrolled through a virtual design, were aged roughly 18 to 100 years, and lived in about two dozen United States geographic areas. In the prospective study, participants were assigned to cohorts based on the clinical history participants reported in a screening survey and a study questionnaire. ImmuneRACE Cohort 3 recovered participants were defined by two consecutive negative NP/OP PCR tests, healthcare professional clearance, or symptom resolution. In the prospective study, whole blood, serum and a nasopharyngeal or oropharyngeal swab were collected from each participant by mobile phlebotomists. Additional blood draws and questionnaires over a 2-month period could optionally be provided by prospective study participants. Prospective study blood samples were shipped either frozen or at room temperature before DNA extraction. The immunoSEQ Assay, a bias-controlled multiplex PCR, was used to amplify TCRbeta CDR3 regions from genomic DNA. Concerning the study's data processing: Nucleated cell counts per sample were estimated from amplification of reference gene primers within the assay. Sequence reads were collapsed and filtered to measure the absolute abundance of every unique TCRbeta CDR3 rearrangement. Productive Simpson clonality was computed per sample as the square root of Simpson's diversity index over productive rearrangements. This immuneACCESS table, as held by TCRdb, lists in-frame sequences with V and J called but not all clones. Of the missing ones, under half trace to an unresolved V gene in checked studies; the others have no known cause. Clonal size and the V and J genes are those of that table, whereas D and trimming came from the DNA. The sample records roughly 310,000 clones, over 85% of which are singletons. The ten biggest clones cover 2% to 3% of the sample.

V is clipped by 4 bases and J by 4 bases, and the sequence between their germline boundaries is 14 bases long. The germline V gene (reference sequence) supplies CDR1 SGHNT and CDR2 YYREEE. CDR3 length: 14 amino acids, cysteine to phenylalanine. The read is trimmed to its CDR3 DNA, 42 bases read in frame from base 1. The clonotype comes from a man between 60 and 75 years old who had recovered from COVID-19. The chain uses TRBV5-4 and TRBJ2-5, with TRBD1 tentatively as D gene (6 bases match). Sequenced sample: PBMCs or T cells enriched from blood (not recorded which). The nucleotide sequence reads as follows: TGTGCCAGCAGCCCCAAGGTGGGGGCAGAGACCCAGTACTTC. Translated, it gives CASSPKVGAETQYF.